This passage covers 28 T cell receptor beta chains from one sample sequenced in a study of CXCR3-negative and CXCR3-positive naive CD8 T cells. With UMI labels, 5' RACE was used to prepare the TRB cDNA libraries. TCRdb re-called the 5' RACE reads; one entry per CDR3 protein, DNA not given. Recorded for this sample: tens of thousands of distinct CDR3 sequences. Source material: memory CD8+ T cells from blood. These receptors originate from a human donor in good health. Some clones in this sample may be carry-over from other donors' samples.

V gene TRBV29-1 combines with J gene TRBJ2-1; the TCRdb call, TRBD2, lacks DNA for checking. Germline-derived CDR1 and CDR2 are SQVTM and ANQGSEA. The CDR3 covers 14 residues. The CDR3 loop is CSVELAGGHNEQFF.

The chain combines TRBV2 with TRBJ1-1; absent DNA, TCRdb's TRBD1 call cannot be checked. Germline CDR1 and CDR2: SNHLY and FYNNEI. The CDR3 loop spans 14 amino acids. The CDR3 region is CASTGQGLNTEAFF.

The chain joins TRBV28 to TRBJ2-7; the TRBD1 assignment by TCRdb is unverifiable without DNA. Per the germline V gene, CDR1 is MDHEN and CDR2 is SYDVKM. The CDR3 totals 13 residues. Here the CDR3 reads CASSPGRINEQYF.

CDR3 loop: CSAQGARDYGYTF. This chain links TRBV29-1 with TRBJ1-2; the TRBD1 assignment by TCRdb is unverifiable without DNA. This CDR3 is built from 13 residues. CDR1 is SQVTM, CDR2 ANQGSEA, per germline. Supplemented by reference TRBV29-1 and TRBJ1-2, the full variable domain reads SAVISQKPSRDICQRGTSLTIQCQVDSQVTMMFWYRQQPGQSLTLIATANQGSEATYESGFVIDKFPISRPNLTFSTLTVSNMSPEDSSIYLCSAQGARDYGYTFGSGTRLTVV.

The V gene is TRBV28, the J gene TRBJ2-1; TCRdb names TRBD2, which stays unverified in the absence of DNA. This CDR3 has 20 residues. From germline, CDR1 is MDHEN and CDR2 SYDVKM. The chain's CDR3 is CASSFPGLAGGQSSYNEQFF.

J is TRBJ2-1 and V is TRBV6-5; TCRdb names TRBD2, which stays unverified in the absence of DNA. Germline CDR1 MNHEY, CDR2 SVGAGI. The CDR3 covers 14 residues. CDR3: CASSNGGSVNEQFF.

The chain carries TRBV12-3 or TRBV12-4 and TRBJ2-7; TCRdb's D gene call, TRBD2, goes unchecked for lack of DNA. The CDR3 runs to 13 residues. The CDR3 sequence: CASSHGGFYEQYF.

This chain connects TRBV7-9 to TRBJ2-7. CDR1 is SEHNR and CDR2 is FQNEAQ in the germline V gene (reference sequence). The CDR3 spans 13 residues. CDR3 residues: CASSLGHTWEQYF.

V and J are TRBV7-9 and TRBJ2-7. CDR1 and CDR2 from the germline V gene are SEHNR and FQNEAQ (reference sequence). This CDR3 is built from 13 residues. The CDR3 reads CASSLDNTYEQYF.

The rearrangement uses TRBV7-9 and TRBJ2-5; TCRdb designates TRBD1, a call that cannot be tested without DNA. This CDR3 is built from 16 residues. Germline assignment: CDR1 SEHNR and CDR2 FQNEAQ (reference sequence). CDR3 protein: CASSPSSGTGRETQYF.

The chain joins TRBV29-1 to TRBJ1-2. This CDR3 is built from 11 residues. Per germline, CDR1 SQVTM and CDR2 ANQGSEA. The CDR3: CSVEGYDGYTF. The whole variable domain, remainder taken from reference TRBV29-1 and TRBJ1-2, is SAVISQKPSRDICQRGTSLTIQCQVDSQVTMMFWYRQQPGQSLTLIATANQGSEATYESGFVIDKFPISRPNLTFSTLTVSNMSPEDSSIYLCSVEGYDGYTFGSGTRLTVV.

This chain uses TRBV10-2 with TRBJ1-6; TCRdb names TRBD1, which stays unverified in the absence of DNA. The CDR3 has 14 residues. The germline gives CDR1 WSHSY, CDR2 SAAADI. The CDR3 loop reads CASSETGTGSPLHF.

This clonotype is labeled medium-sized based on frequency. The rearrangement joins TRBV4-2 to TRBJ2-3; TCRdb's assignment of TRBD2 cannot be checked, as there is no DNA. Per germline, CDR1 LGHNA and CDR2 YNFKEQ. The CDR3 has 16 amino acids. The CDR3 is CASSHAQAGGSDTQYF.

The chain is built from TRBV20-1 and TRBJ1-1. CDR1 and CDR2 from the germline V gene are DFQATT and SNEGSKA (reference sequence). This CDR3 spans 15 amino acids. CDR3 amino acids: CSARIPFGGRAEAFF.

This chain joins TRBV29-1 and TRBJ1-1. The CDR3 covers 13 residues. Germline V CDR1 and CDR2: SQVTM, ANQGSEA. This chain's CDR3 is CSVEEGVNTEAFF.

The chain joins TRBV10-3 to TRBJ1-2. The CDR3 is made up of 13 amino acids. The germline V gene has CDR1 ENHRY and CDR2 SYGVKD. The CDR3 sequence: CAISETENYGYTF.

J is TRBJ2-7 and V is TRBV27; TCRdb designates TRBD1, a call that cannot be tested without DNA. The germline V gene has CDR1 MNHEY and CDR2 SMNVEV (reference sequence). The CDR3 consists of 15 residues. The CDR3 loop is CASSFSGQSSYEQYF.

This rearrangement joins TRBV6-6 to TRBJ2-6. Germline assignment: CDR1 MNHNY and CDR2 SVGAGI (reference sequence). This CDR3 spans 15 amino acids. This chain's CDR3 is CASSDRGSGANVLTF.

This chain uses TRBV7-8 with TRBJ2-3. Germline assignment: CDR1 SGHVS and CDR2 FQNEAQ. The CDR3 extends over 14 amino acids. CDR3 in amino acids: CASSPRRGTDTQYF.

The chain combines TRBV12-3 or TRBV12-4 with TRBJ2-2; TCRdb indicates TRBD2, and absent DNA this call remains unverified. The CDR3 is 20 amino acids. The CDR3 loop reads CASSSPLASGASGGTGELFF.

V gene TRBV6-2 or TRBV6-3 combines with J gene TRBJ2-5; the TCRdb D gene call, TRBD2, has no DNA to confirm it. This CDR3 is 13 amino acids long. Germline values: CDR1 MNHEY, CDR2 SVGEGT. The CDR3 region is CASGGGAEETQYF.

The V call is TRBV29-1, the J call TRBJ1-1; the D call of TRBD1 rests on TCRdb alone, since no DNA is present to check it. CDR1 and CDR2 from the germline V gene are SQVTM and ANQGSEA. This CDR3 region has 12 residues. CDR3 residues: CSTFPGNTEAFF.

The CDR3 protein is CSALTGQASDYGYTF. The rearrangement links TRBV20-1 to TRBJ1-2; TCRdb's assignment of TRBD1 cannot be checked, as there is no DNA. Germline V gene data show CDR1 as DFQATT and CDR2 as SNEGSKA (reference sequence). The CDR3 sequence is 15 residues long.

The V and J genes are TRBV27 and TRBJ2-7. CDR1 and CDR2 (germline): MNHEY, SMNVEV (reference sequence). The CDR3 extends over 13 amino acids. The CDR3 reads CASRGHSSYEQYF.

CDR3 sequence reads: CASRPSTGLSYEQYF. The chain has TRBV5-1 and TRBJ2-7; the TCRdb call, TRBD1, lacks DNA for checking. The germline V gene encodes CDR1 SGHRS and CDR2 YFSETQ. This CDR3 is built from 15 residues.

This chain joins TRBV7-2 and TRBJ2-4; TCRdb calls TRBD1, which cannot be checked without DNA. Germline V lookup: CDR1 SGHTA, CDR2 FQGNSA. CDR3 length equals 18 residues. CDR3 loop: CASSLVFVAARTPGDQYF.

The chain carries TRBV7-2 and TRBJ1-2; TCRdb selects TRBD1, and the lack of DNA leaves this call unchecked. This CDR3 spans 16 amino acids. Per the germline V gene, CDR1 is SGHTA and CDR2 is FQGNSA. The CDR3 reads CASSLGLGGSAFDYTF.

This chain connects TRBV7-3 to TRBJ2-7. Per the germline V gene, CDR1 is SGHTA and CDR2 is FQGTGA. The CDR3 totals 15 residues. The CDR3 spells CASSLNVGHSYEQYF.